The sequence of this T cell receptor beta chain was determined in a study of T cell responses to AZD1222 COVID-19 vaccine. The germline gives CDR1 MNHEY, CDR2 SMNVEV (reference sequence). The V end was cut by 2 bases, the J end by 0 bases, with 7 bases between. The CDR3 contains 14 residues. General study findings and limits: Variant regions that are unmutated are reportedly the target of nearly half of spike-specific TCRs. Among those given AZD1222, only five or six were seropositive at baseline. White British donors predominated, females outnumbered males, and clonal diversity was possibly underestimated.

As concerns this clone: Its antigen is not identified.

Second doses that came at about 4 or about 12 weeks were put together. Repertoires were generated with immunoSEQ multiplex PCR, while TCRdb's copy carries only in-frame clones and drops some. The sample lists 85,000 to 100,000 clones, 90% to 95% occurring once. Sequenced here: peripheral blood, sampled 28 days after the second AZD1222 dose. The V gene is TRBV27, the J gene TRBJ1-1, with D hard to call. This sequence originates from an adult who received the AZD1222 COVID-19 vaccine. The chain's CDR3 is CASSLKAMNTEAFF. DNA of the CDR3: TGTGCCAGCAGTTTAAAAGCTATGAACACTGAAGCTTTCTTT.